This paragraph covers one TCR beta chain sequence. These data originate in a study of cytomegalovirus exposure and HLA in healthy donors. Germline V gives CDR1 PRHDT, CDR2 FYEKMQ (reference sequence). Trimming at V came to 4 bases and at J to 7 bases, leaving 6 bases not matched to a gene. The CDR3 has 16 residues. Some clones are missing from TCRdb's copy, which holds only in-frame ones; the method was immunoSEQ multiplex PCR. The sample holds under 400,000 clones, approximately 91% seen once. The origin of this receptor is a man aged 25-45 years in good health and CMV-seronegative. The chain employs TRBV13 and TRBJ2-1, with TRBD2 matching over 14 bases. The sample taken for sequencing was PBMCs. The CDR3 spells CASSSPGLAGVNEQFF. CDR3 bases: TGTGCCAGCAGCTCCCCGGGACTAGCGGGGGTGAATGAGCAGTTCTTC.